This T cell receptor (beta chain) was obtained from a study of T-cell reconstitution after alpha-beta-depleted transplantation in children. Study results and limitations: Recipient T cells and thymic progenitors that survived were the source of the high TCRbeta diversity seen at day 60 in some patients. Several hundred expanded graft clones reportedly gave rise to the alpha-beta T cells present about two months after transplant. The authors attributed T-cell counts and diversity one year after transplant mostly to newly produced T cells.

From germline, CDR1 is SGHDT and CDR2 YYEEEE. Trimming shortened V by 1 base and J by 2 bases, and 13 bases separated the two germline ends. CDR3 length: 15 residues. The authors prepared the TCRbeta library with unique molecular identifiers. TCRdb recomputed calls from the PCR reads with MiXCR, one row per CDR3 protein. The sample lists about 240,000 distinct CDR3 sequences; 20% to 30% were seen once. In its sample, this clonotype was seen a few times. Its target is unknown. The chain recombines TRBV5-6 with TRBJ2-7; D is ambiguous. The origin of this receptor is a girl aged 2-15 years with Fanconi anemia, due to receive a stem cell transplant. Source: PBMCs, taken before TCRalphabeta/CD19-depleted stem cell transplant. In DNA, the CDR3 is TGTGCCAGCAGCTTGCGAGGCCAAACCACCTACGAGCAGTACTTC. Protein product: CASSLRGQTTYEQYF.